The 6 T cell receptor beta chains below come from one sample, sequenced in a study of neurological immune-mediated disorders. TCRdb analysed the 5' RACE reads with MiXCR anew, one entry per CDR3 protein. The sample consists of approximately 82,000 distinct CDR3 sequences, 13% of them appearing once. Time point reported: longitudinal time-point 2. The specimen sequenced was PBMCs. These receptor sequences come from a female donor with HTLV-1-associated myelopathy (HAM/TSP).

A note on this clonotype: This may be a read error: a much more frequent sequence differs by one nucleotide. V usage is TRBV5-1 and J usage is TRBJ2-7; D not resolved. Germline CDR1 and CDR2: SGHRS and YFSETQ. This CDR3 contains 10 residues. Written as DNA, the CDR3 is TGCGCCAGAGCCCTCCGAGGAGCCTTCTTC. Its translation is CARALRGAFF.

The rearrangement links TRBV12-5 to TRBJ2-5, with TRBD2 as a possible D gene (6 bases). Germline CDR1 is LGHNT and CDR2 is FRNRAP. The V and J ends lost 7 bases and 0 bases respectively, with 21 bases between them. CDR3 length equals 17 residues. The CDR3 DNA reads TGTGCTAGTGCCCTGGGTGGAGCGGGCCTTTACCAAGAGACCCAGTACTTC. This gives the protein CASALGGAGLYQETQYF.

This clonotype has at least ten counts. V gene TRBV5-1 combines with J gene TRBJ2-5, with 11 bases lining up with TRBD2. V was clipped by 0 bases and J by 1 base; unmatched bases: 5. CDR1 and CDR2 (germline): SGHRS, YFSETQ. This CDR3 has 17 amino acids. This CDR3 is CASSLVLAGGVQETQYF. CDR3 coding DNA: TGCGCCAGCAGCTTGGTCCTAGCGGGGGGTGTCCAAGAGACCCAGTACTTC.

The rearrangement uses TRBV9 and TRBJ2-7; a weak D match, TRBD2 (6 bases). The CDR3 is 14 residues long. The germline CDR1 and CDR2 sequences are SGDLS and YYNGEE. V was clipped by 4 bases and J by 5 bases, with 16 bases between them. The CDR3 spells CASSPWDSGDEQYF. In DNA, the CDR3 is TGTGCCAGCAGCCCCTGGGACTCGGGAGACGAGCAGTACTTC.

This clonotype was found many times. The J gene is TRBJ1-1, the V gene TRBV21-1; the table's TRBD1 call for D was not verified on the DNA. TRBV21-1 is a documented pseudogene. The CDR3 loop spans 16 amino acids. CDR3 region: CASSKRLDRMGTEAFF. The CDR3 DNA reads TGTGCCAGCAGCAAAAGATTAGACAGGATGGGCACTGAAGCTTTCTTT.

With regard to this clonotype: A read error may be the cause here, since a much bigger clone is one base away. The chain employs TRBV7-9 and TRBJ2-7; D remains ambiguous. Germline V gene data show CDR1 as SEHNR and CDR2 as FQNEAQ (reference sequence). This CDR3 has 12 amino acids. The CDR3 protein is CTSSLDFSGQYF. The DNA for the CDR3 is TGTACCAGCAGCTTAGACTTTTCCGGGCAGTACTTC.